This T cell receptor (beta chain) was identified in a study of control samples from healthy donors and cancer patients. The CDR3 is 15 residues long. The ends were cut back, 2 bases at V and 5 bases at J, with 13 bases in the middle. Germline CDR1 is MNHEY and CDR2 is SVGAGI. TCRdb's copy holds only in-frame clones and misses some; the assay was immunoSEQ multiplex PCR. The table has about 120,000 clones, 80% to 95% seen once. The rearrangement joins TRBV6-5 to TRBJ2-1, with D possibly being TRBD1 or TRBD2 (5 bases each). This clonotype was sampled from a woman in her fifties or sixties in good health. Sequenced input: blood. The CDR3 reads CASSYPQGTNNEQFF. CDR3 coding DNA: TGTGCCAGCAGTTACCCGCAAGGGACCAACAATGAGCAGTTCTTC.